This TCR beta chain emerged from a study of blood T cell repertoires in COVID-19. Study-wide context: Two negative PCRs, clearance, or symptom resolution were required of recovered Cohort 3 donors. Collection of acute and convalescent COVID-19 samples took place in the United States, Italy and Spain.

Cohorts were determined from participant-reported clinical history. Profiled with immunoSEQ multiplex PCR; TCRdb holds only in-frame clones, not every one. There are 200,000 or so clones in the sample; about nine tenths occur only once, and 7% to 8.5% lies in the top ten. Germline values: CDR1 KGHSH, CDR2 LQKENI. With 1 base clipped from V and 10 bases from J, the junction kept 14 bases outside the gene matches. CDR3 size: 17 residues. Sequencing was done on a sample of PBMCs or T cells enriched from blood (not recorded which). The J gene is TRBJ2-1, the V gene TRBV18, with 9 bases fitting TRBD1. The TCR sequence derives from a man aged 25 to 40 in a cohort exposed to, infected with or recovered from COVID-19 (not recorded which). CDR3 in amino acids: CASSPRFGTGMENEQFF. As DNA, the CDR3 is TGTGCCAGCTCACCACGGTTCGGGACAGGGATGGAGAACGAGCAGTTCTTC. Complete variable domain (other parts from reference TRBV18 and TRBJ2-1): NAGVMQNPRHLVRRRGQEARLRCSPMKGHSHVYWYRQLPEEGLKFMVYLQKENIIDESGMPKERFSAEFPKEGPSILRIQQVVRGDSAAYFCASSPRFGTGMENEQFFGPGTRLTVL.